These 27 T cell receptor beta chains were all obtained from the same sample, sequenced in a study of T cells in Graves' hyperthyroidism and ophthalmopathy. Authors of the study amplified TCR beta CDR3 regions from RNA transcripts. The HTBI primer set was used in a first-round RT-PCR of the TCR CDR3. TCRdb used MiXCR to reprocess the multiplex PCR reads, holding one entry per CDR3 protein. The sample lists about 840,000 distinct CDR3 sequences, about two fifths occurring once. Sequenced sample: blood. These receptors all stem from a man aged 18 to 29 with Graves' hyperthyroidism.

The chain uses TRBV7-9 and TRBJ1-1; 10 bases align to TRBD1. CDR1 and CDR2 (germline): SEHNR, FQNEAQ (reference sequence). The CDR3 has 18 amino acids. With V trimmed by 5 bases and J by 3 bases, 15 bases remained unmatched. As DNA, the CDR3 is TGTGCCAGCAGCGCCACCCTCGTTCGGGACAGGGGATACACTGAAGCTTTCTTT. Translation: CASSATLVRDRGYTEAFF.

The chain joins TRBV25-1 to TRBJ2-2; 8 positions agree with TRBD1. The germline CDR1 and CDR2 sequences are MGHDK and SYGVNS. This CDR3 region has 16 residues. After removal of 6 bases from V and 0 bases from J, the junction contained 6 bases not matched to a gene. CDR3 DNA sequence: TGTGCCAGCAGACTTTCGACAGGGGCGAACACCGGGGAGCTGTTTTTT. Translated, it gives CASRLSTGANTGELFF.

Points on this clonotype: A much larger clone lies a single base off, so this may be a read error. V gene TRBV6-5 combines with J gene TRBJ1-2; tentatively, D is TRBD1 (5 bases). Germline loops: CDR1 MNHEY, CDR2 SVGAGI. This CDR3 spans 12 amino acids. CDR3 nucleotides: TGTGCCGGCAGTTATGACAGCTATGGCTACACCTTC. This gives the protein CAGSYDSYGYTF.

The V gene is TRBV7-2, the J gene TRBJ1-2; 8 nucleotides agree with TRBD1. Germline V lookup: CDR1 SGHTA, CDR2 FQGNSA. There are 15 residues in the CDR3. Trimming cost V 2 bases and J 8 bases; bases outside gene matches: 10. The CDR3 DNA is TGTGCCAGCAGCTTATCTTTTCAGGGGGCGGAGGGCTACACCTTC. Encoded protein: CASSLSFQGAEGYTF.

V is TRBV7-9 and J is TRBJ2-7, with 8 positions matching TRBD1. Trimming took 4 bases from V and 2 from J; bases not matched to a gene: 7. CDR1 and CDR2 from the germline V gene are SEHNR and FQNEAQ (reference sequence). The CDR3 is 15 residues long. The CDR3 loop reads CASSSPRDRPYEQYF. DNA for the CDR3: TGTGCCAGCAGCTCCCCAAGGGACAGGCCCTACGAGCAGTACTTC. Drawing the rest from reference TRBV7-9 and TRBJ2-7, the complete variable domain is DTGVSQNPRHKITKRGQNVTFRCDPISEHNRLYWYRQTLGQGPEFLTYFQNEAQLEKSRLLSDRFSAERPKGSFSTLEIQRTEQGDSAMYLCASSSPRDRPYEQYFGPGTRLTVT.

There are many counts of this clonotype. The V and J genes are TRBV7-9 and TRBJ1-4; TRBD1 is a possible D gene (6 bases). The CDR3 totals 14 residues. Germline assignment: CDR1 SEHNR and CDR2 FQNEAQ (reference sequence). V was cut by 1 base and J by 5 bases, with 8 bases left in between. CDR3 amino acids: CASSLVGTNEKLFF. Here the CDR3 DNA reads TGTGCCAGCAGCTTAGTAGGGACAAATGAAAAACTGTTTTTT.

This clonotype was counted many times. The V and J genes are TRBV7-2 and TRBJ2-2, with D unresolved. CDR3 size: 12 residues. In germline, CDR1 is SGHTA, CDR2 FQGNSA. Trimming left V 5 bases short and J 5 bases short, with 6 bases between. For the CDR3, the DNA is TGTGCCAGCAGCCCTCGGACCGGGGAGCTGTTTTTT. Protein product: CASSPRTGELFF.

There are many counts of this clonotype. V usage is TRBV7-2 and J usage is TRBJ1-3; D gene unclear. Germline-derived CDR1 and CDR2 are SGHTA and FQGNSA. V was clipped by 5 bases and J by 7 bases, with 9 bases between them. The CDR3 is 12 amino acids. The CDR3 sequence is CASSESMNTIYF. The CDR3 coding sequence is TGTGCCAGCAGCGAGTCAATGAACACCATATATTTT.

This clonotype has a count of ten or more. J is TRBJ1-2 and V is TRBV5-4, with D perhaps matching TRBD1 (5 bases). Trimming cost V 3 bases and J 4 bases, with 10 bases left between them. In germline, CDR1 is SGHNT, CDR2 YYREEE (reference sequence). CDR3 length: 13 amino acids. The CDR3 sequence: CASSSDTSYGYTF. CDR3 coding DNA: TGTGCCAGCAGCTCGGACACTAGCTATGGCTACACCTTC.

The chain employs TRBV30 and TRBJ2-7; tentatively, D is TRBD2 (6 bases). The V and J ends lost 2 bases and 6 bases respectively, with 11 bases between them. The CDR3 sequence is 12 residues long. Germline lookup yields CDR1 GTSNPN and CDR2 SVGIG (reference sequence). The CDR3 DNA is TGTGCCTGGAGTTTTGAGGGAGGCGAGCAGTACTTC. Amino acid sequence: CAWSFEGGEQYF.

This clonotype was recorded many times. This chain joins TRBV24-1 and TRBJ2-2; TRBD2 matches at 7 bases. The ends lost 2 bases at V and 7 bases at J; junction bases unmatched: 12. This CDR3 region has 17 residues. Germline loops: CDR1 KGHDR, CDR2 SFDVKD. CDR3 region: CATSDSVRGRGDGELFF. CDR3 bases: TGTGCCACCAGTGATTCGGTCCGGGGACGGGGGGACGGGGAGCTGTTTTTT.

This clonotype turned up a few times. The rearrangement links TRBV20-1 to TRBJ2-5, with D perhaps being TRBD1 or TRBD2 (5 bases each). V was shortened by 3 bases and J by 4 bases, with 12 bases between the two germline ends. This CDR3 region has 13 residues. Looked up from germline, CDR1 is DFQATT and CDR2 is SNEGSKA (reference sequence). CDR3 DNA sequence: TGCAGTGCTAGCCGGGACCCCCGAGAGACCCAGTACTTC. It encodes CSASRDPRETQYF.

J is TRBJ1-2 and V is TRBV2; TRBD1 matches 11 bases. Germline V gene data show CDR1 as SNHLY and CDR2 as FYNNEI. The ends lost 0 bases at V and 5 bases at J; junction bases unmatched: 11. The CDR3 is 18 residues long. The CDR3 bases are TGTGCCAGCAGTGAAGCTATCATTGAGGACAGGGGGCAGTATGGCTACACCTTC. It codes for CASSEAIIEDRGQYGYTF.

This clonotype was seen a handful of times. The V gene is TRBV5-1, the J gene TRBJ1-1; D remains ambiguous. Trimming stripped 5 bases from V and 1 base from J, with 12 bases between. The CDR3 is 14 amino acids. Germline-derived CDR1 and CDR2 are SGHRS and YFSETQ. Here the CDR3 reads CASRGVVGNTEAFF. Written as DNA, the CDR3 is TGCGCCAGCAGGGGCGTGGTAGGGAACACTGAAGCTTTCTTT.

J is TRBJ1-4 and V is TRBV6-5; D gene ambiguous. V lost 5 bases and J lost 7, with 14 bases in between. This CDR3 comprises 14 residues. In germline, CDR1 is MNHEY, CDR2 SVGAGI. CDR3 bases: TGTGCCAGCAGTCCGGGAGGAACGACTGAAAAACTGTTTTTT. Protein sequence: CASSPGGTTEKLFF.

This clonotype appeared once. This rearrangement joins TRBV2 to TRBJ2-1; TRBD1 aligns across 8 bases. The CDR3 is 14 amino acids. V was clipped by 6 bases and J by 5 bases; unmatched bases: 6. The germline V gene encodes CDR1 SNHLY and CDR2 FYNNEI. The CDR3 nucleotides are TGTGCCAGCAGGAAGGAGACAGGGGACAATGAGCAGTTCTTC. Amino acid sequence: CASRKETGDNEQFF. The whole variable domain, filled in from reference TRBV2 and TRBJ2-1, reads EPEVTQTPSHQVTQMGQEVILRCVPISNHLYFYWYRQILGQKVEFLVSFYNNEISEKSEIFDDQFSVERPDGSNFTLKIRSTKLEDSAMYFCASRKETGDNEQFFGPGTRLTVL.

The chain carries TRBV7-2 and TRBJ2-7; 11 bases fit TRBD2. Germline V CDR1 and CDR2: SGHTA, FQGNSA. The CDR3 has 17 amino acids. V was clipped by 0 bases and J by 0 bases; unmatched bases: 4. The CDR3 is CASSLAGTSGTSYEQYF. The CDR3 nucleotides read TGTGCCAGCAGCTTAGCCGGGACTAGCGGAACCTCCTACGAGCAGTACTTC. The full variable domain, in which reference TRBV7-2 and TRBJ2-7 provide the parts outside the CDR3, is GAGVSQSPSNKVTEKGKDVELRCDPISGHTALYWYRQSLGQGLEFLIYFQGNSAPDKSGLPSDRFSAERTGGSVSTLTIQRTQQEDSAVYLCASSLAGTSGTSYEQYFGPGTRLTVT.

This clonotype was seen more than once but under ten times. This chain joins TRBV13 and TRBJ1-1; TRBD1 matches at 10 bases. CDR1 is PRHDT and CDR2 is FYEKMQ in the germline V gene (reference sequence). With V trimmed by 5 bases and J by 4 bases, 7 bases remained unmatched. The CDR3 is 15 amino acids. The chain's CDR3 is CASSPRGQGFTEAFF. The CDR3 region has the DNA TGTGCCAGCAGCCCCAGGGGACAGGGGTTCACTGAAGCTTTCTTT.

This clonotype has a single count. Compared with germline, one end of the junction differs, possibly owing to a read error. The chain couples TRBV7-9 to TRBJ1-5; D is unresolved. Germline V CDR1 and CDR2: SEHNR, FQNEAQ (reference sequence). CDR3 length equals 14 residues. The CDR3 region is CTSSLRGSNQPQHF. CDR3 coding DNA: TGTACCAGCAGCTTACGCGGAAGCAATCAGCCCCAGCATTTT. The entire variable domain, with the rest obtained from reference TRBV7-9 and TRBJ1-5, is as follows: DTGVSQNPRHKITKRGQNVTFRCDPISEHNRLYWYRQTLGQGPEFLTYFQNEAQLEKSRLLSDRFSAERPKGSFSTLEIQRTEQGDSAMYLCTSSLRGSNQPQHFGDGTRLSIL.

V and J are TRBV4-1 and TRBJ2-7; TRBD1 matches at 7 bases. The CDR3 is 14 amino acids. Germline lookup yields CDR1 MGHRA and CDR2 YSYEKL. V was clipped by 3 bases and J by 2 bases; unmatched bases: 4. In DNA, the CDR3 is TGCGCCAGCAGCCATCCCGGGACAGCCTACGAGCAGTACTTC. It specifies CASSHPGTAYEQYF.

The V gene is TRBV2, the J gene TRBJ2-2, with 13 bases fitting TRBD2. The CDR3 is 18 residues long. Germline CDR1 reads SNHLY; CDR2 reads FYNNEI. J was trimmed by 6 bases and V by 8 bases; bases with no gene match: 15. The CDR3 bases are TGTGCCAGCGCCTCTGAGAAGGGGACTAGCGGGACCGCCGGGGAGCTGTTTTTT. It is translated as CASASEKGTSGTAGELFF.

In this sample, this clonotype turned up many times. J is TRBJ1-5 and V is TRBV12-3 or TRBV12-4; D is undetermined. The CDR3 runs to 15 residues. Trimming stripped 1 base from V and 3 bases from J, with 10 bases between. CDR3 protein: CASSLGYAPNQPQHF. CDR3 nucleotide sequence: TGTGCCAGCAGTTTAGGCTATGCTCCCAATCAGCCCCAGCATTTT.

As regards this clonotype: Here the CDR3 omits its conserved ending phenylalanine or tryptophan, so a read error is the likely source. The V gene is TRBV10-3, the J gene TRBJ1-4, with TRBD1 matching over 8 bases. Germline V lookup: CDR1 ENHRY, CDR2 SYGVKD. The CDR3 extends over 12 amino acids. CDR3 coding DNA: TGTGCCACGCGGACAGGGAACGAAAAGCTGTTTCTT. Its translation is CATRTGNEKLFL.

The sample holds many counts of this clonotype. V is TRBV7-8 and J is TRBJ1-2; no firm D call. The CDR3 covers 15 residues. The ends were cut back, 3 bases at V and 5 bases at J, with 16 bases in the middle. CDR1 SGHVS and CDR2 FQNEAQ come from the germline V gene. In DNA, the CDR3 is TGTGCCAGCAGCTTTTGGTCGGGCCCCGGGTATGGCTACACCTTC. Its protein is CASSFWSGPGYGYTF.

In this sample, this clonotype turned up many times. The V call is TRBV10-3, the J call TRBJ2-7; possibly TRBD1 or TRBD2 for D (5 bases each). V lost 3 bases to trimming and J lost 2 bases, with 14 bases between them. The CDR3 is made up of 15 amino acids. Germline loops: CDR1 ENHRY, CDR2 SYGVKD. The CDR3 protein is CAISDPGRMTYEQYF. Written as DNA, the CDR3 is TGTGCCATCAGTGACCCGGGACGAATGACCTACGAGCAGTACTTC.

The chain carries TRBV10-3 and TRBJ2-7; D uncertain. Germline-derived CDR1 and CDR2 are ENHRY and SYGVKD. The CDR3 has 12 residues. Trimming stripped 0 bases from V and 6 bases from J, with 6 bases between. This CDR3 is CAISESRPEQYF. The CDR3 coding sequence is TGTGCCATCAGTGAGTCTCGCCCCGAGCAGTACTTC.

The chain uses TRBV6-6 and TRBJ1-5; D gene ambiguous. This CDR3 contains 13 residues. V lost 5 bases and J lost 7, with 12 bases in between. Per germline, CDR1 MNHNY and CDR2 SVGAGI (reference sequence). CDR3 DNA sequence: TGTGCCAGCAGTGAAATTATCGGGCAGCCCCAGCATTTT. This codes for CASSEIIGQPQHF.